The sequence of this T cell receptor beta chain was determined in a study of cytomegalovirus exposure and HLA in healthy donors. Whole-study context: The roughly 670 first-cohort repertoires shared a platform with the 130 or so validation repertoires, as reported in a later analysis.

Regarding this clone: Its specificity is unknown.

Trimming cost V 4 bases and J 5 bases, with 15 bases left between them. Germline CDR1 reads SGDLS; CDR2 reads YYNGEE. This CDR3 region has 14 residues. Using immunoSEQ multiplex PCR, the repertoire was profiled, and TCRdb retains in-frame clones only, with some absent. Altogether about 130,000 clones are present, roughly 89% being singletons, with the ten largest covering roughly 1.2%. Study-level findings and limits: The investigators catalogued 150 to 200 TCR beta chains as cytomegalovirus-associated. In the 95 to 150 validation repertoires, a later analysis found that first-cohort TCR clusters tended to co-occur.

This clonotype was obtained from a woman between 18 and 29 years old in good health and CMV-seronegative. The specimen was PBMCs. The rearrangement joins TRBV9 to TRBJ1-2; perhaps TRBD1 as D (6 bases). The CDR3 loop is CASSSTGMSYGYTF. The CDR3 DNA sequence: TGTGCCAGCAGCTCCACAGGGATGTCTTATGGCTACACCTTC.